This T cell receptor (beta chain) originates from a study of brain T cells in children with intractable seizures. Study results and caveats: Viral specificity was inferred only from CDR3 similarity; HCMV serostatus was unknown.

Concerning this clone itself: Its antigen is unidentified.

This CDR3 is 13 amino acids long. V lost 8 bases and J 6 bases, leaving 13 bases between the germline ends. Germline-derived CDR1 and CDR2 are KGHSH and LQKENI. Clones were sequenced by immunoSEQ multiplex PCR, and TCRdb holds only the in-frame ones, with some missing. In the table there are approximately 60,000 clones, roughly 95% of which are singletons. The TCR sequence derives from a boy less than two years old with focal cortical dysplasia and intractable seizures. The specimen comprised peripheral blood, sampled at surgery. V usage is TRBV18 and J usage is TRBJ1-4; D unclear. DNA for the CDR3: TGTGCCAGCCAAGCTCGGTTGGATGAAAAACTGTTTTTT. It yields the protein CASQARLDEKLFF.